Below are 8 T cell receptor beta chains sequenced from a single sample in a study of blood T cell repertoires in COVID-19. Assay: immunoSEQ multiplex PCR; the TCRdb copy retains only in-frame clones and omits some. The sample lists about 200,000 clones, roughly 89% occurring once. Input material: peripheral blood. These receptor sequences come from a man aged 35 to 55 with acute or convalescent COVID-19.

J is TRBJ2-5 and V is TRBV11-2, with TRBD2 matching 9 bases. J lost 9 bases, V lost 6 bases, and 17 bases had no gene match. CDR3 length: 16 amino acids. Germline-derived CDR1 and CDR2 are SGHAT and FQNNGV. The CDR3 DNA is TGTGCCAGCAGTTCCCTTAGCGGGGGCGTTCGGATGGCCCAGTACTTC. As protein: CASSSLSGGVRMAQYF.

The chain joins TRBV18 to TRBJ2-2; D possibly corresponds to TRBD2 (5 bases). The length of the CDR3 is 15 residues. Trimming left V 1 base short and J 0 bases short, with 6 bases between. From germline, CDR1 is KGHSH and CDR2 LQKENI. CDR3 nucleotides: TGTGCCAGCTCACCACTTAGCGCGAACACCGGGGAGCTGTTTTTT. Translated, it gives CASSPLSANTGELFF.

The chain joins TRBV6-1 to TRBJ1-1; 8 bases are shared with TRBD1. Trimming removed 0 bases from V and 12 bases from J; junction bases left unmatched: 9. The CDR3 is 14 residues long. The germline V gene encodes CDR1 MNHNS and CDR2 SASEGT. Here the CDR3 reads CASSEASGGLWSFF. DNA of the CDR3: TGTGCCAGCAGTGAAGCTTCAGGGGGCTTGTGGTCTTTCTTT.

This rearrangement joins TRBV3-1 (or the pseudogene TRBV3-2) to TRBJ1-2; D is uncertain. The germline V gene has CDR1 LGHDT and CDR2 YNNKEL (reference sequence). This CDR3 has 13 amino acids. Trimming stripped 2 bases from V and 7 bases from J, with 11 bases between. CDR3 sequence: CASSQTGPLGYTF. The CDR3 nucleotides are TGTGCCAGCAGCCAAACGGGTCCCCTTGGCTACACCTTC.

The rearrangement joins TRBV24-1 to TRBJ2-1; TRBD1 matches at 9 bases. Germline V gene lookup returns CDR1 KGHDR and CDR2 SFDVKD. CDR3 size: 16 residues. With V trimmed by 5 bases and J by 10 bases, 14 bases remained unmatched. CDR3 bases: TGTGCCACCAGTGCCTCCAAGGGACAGGGAGGGTTGGAGCAGTTCTTC. As protein: CATSASKGQGGLEQFF.

The rearrangement joins TRBV28 to TRBJ2-2, with D possibly being TRBD2 (6 bases). Looked up from germline, CDR1 is MDHEN and CDR2 is SYDVKM. CDR3 length: 13 amino acids. Trimming took 7 bases from V and 8 from J, leaving 14 bases between them. CDR3 sequence: CASTLRGWGELFF. CDR3 nucleotides: TGTGCCAGCACCCTTCGGGGGTGGGGGGAGCTGTTTTTT.

This chain links TRBV6-5 with TRBJ2-3; D uncertain. V was pared by 4 bases and J by 2 bases, with 4 bases between. Germline V gene lookup returns CDR1 MNHEY and CDR2 SVGAGI. CDR3 length: 12 residues. The CDR3 is CASSSYTDTQYF. In DNA, the CDR3 is TGTGCCAGCAGTTCCTACACAGATACGCAGTATTTT.

The V and J genes are TRBV6-5 and TRBJ1-3, with D unclear. This CDR3 region has 12 residues. Germline V gene data show CDR1 as MNHEY and CDR2 as SVGAGI. Trimming shortened V by 5 bases and J by 3 bases, and 5 bases separated the two germline ends. The chain's CDR3 is CASSTDGNTIYF. The CDR3 DNA is TGTGCCAGCAGTACTGATGGAAACACCATATATTTT.